Presented here are 27 T cell receptor beta chains from one specimen sequenced in a study of cytomegalovirus exposure and HLA in healthy donors. PCR was performed using 60 Vbeta and 13 Jbeta primers. The assay was immunoSEQ multiplex PCR, and TCRdb's table has in-frame clones only and misses some. The repertoire has 210,000 or so clones, around 89% of them found once; the top ten carry roughly 1%. Sequencing was done on a sample of PBMCs. These TCRs come from a young woman in good health and CMV-seronegative.

The gene calls are TRBV5-1 and TRBJ2-7, with a weak D call TRBD2 (6 bases). The V end lost 4 bases, the J end lost 6 bases, and 17 bases lay between the germline ends. CDR1 and CDR2 from the germline V gene are SGHRS and YFSETQ. The CDR3 covers 14 residues. The CDR3 sequence is CASSPEPQGGEQYF. The DNA for the CDR3 is TGCGCCAGCAGCCCGGAACCCCAGGGAGGCGAGCAGTACTTC.

Note on this clone: Other DNA sequences from this sample encode an identical CDR3 as well. V is TRBV29-1 and J is TRBJ1-1; D is unclear. The CDR3 spans 13 residues. Trimming took 6 bases from V and 11 from J, leaving 22 bases between them. Germline CDR1 and CDR2: SQVTM and ANQGSEA. DNA for the CDR3: TGCAGCGTCCGGCGGGCGCCTGATGGTGAGGCTTTCTTT. This encodes CSVRRAPDGEAFF.

The chain employs TRBV16 and TRBJ1-1; no clear D. Trimming pared 6 bases from V and 4 bases from J, leaving 6 bases between. CDR1 and CDR2 (germline): KGHSY, FQNENV. The CDR3 consists of 11 residues. CDR3 amino acids: CASSTTTEAFF. In DNA form, the CDR3 reads TGTGCCAGCAGTACAACCACTGAAGCTTTCTTT.

V is TRBV7-8 and J is TRBJ1-2; 7 bases agree with TRBD1. The CDR3 is 12 amino acids. The germline V gene encodes CDR1 SGHVS and CDR2 FQNEAQ. V shed 7 bases, J shed 6 bases, and the junction held 5 bases outside the gene matches. The CDR3 coding sequence is TGTGCCAGCACCAACCAGGGGGATGGCTACACCTTC. Its protein is CASTNQGDGYTF. Together with reference TRBV7-8 and TRBJ1-2, the CDR3 gives the full variable domain: GAGVSQSPRYKVAKRGQDVALRCDPISGHVSLFWYQQALGQGPEFLTYFQNEAQLDKSGLPSDRFFAERPEGSVSTLKIQRTQQEDSAVYLCASTNQGDGYTFGSGTRLTVV.

The gene calls are TRBV2 and TRBJ2-1; 7 bases are a match to TRBD2. The CDR3 extends over 14 amino acids. V lost 7 bases, J lost 7 bases, and 10 bases stayed unmatched. CDR1 SNHLY and CDR2 FYNNEI come from the germline V gene. The CDR3 is CASKEVRESNEQFF. CDR3 coding DNA: TGTGCCAGCAAGGAGGTGCGGGAGAGTAATGAGCAGTTCTTC.

The V gene is TRBV9, the J gene TRBJ2-1; 14 bases map to TRBD2. Per germline, CDR1 SGDLS and CDR2 YYNGEE. The length of the CDR3 is 15 residues. J lost 10 bases, V lost 4 bases, and 7 bases had no gene match. The CDR3 bases are TGTGCCAGCAGCCTAGGGACTAGCGGGGGTTTCGAGCAGTTCTTC. Protein sequence: CASSLGTSGGFEQFF.

This chain connects TRBV28 to TRBJ2-1; 11 positions match TRBD2. The length of the CDR3 is 18 residues. The germline V gene has CDR1 MDHEN and CDR2 SYDVKM. The V segment lost 7 bases and the J segment 2 bases; nucleotides outside the gene matches: 13. The CDR3 region is CASTPLAGGPKAYNEQFF. The DNA of the CDR3 is TGTGCCAGCACCCCCTTAGCGGGAGGGCCTAAAGCCTACAATGAGCAGTTCTTC.

This clone was detected only once. The chain couples TRBV5-5 to TRBJ2-2; 10 nucleotides agree with TRBD1. Germline CDR1 reads SGHKS; CDR2 reads YYEKEE (reference sequence). This CDR3 is 17 amino acids long. V lost 1 base and J lost 5; bases outside the gene matches: 8. The CDR3 coding sequence is TGTGCCAGCAGCTTGTTGTCGGGACAGGGGTTAACCGGGGAGCTGTTTTTT. Translation: CASSLLSGQGLTGELFF.

This clone is a singleton in its sample. The genes are TRBV27 and TRBJ1-1, with D maybe TRBD1 (5 bases). The CDR3 spans 15 residues. Trimming pared 3 bases from V and 1 base from J, leaving 12 bases between. The germline V gene encodes CDR1 MNHEY and CDR2 SMNVEV (reference sequence). The CDR3 nucleotides read TGTGCCAGCAGTTTTACGGAGACAGCGAACACTGAAGCTTTCTTT. It specifies CASSFTETANTEAFF.

The V call is TRBV15, the J call TRBJ2-7, with D perhaps TRBD1 (5 bases). The CDR3 spans 13 residues. Trimming removed 2 bases from V and 5 bases from J, with 10 bases in between. Germline V gene sequence: CDR1 LNHNV, CDR2 YYDKDF (reference sequence). The chain's CDR3 is CATSRRAGNEQYF. Written as DNA, the CDR3 is TGTGCCACCAGCAGAAGGGCAGGGAACGAGCAGTACTTC.

This clone occurred a few times. The V call is TRBV4-1, the J call TRBJ1-5; TRBD1 might be the D (5 bases). The CDR3 is 14 amino acids. CDR1 and CDR2 (germline): MGHRA, YSYEKL. V lost 0 bases and J lost 9, with 12 bases in between. CDR3 in DNA: TGCGCCAGCAGCCAAGAGGGCGCCGGGGGGCCCCAGCATTTT. Encoded protein: CASSQEGAGGPQHF.

This clone was observed a handful of times. The V call is TRBV9, the J call TRBJ2-5; TRBD2 matches 11 bases. The CDR3 totals 16 residues. Germline V gives CDR1 SGDLS, CDR2 YYNGEE. V was clipped by 0 bases and J by 5 bases; unmatched bases: 6. The chain's CDR3 is CASSVVPSGGSETQYF. The DNA for the CDR3 is TGTGCCAGCAGCGTAGTTCCTAGCGGGGGGTCGGAGACCCAGTACTTC.

This chain connects TRBV2 to TRBJ2-7, with TRBD1 identical over 11 bases. Germline V gene data show CDR1 as SNHLY and CDR2 as FYNNEI. The CDR3 loop spans 15 amino acids. V was pared by 5 bases and J by 4 bases, with 7 bases of the junction left unmatched. This CDR3 is CASSRPDRGQYEQYF. DNA of the CDR3: TGTGCCAGCAGTAGACCGGACAGGGGGCAGTACGAGCAGTACTTC.

The rearrangement uses TRBV5-1 and TRBJ2-3, with TRBD2 matching 7 bases. With V trimmed by 2 bases and J by 3 bases, 6 bases remained unmatched. The CDR3 consists of 15 residues. CDR1 is SGHRS, CDR2 YFSETQ, per germline. The CDR3 reads CASSFASGATDTQYF. The CDR3 coding sequence is TGCGCCAGCAGCTTTGCGAGCGGGGCAACAGATACGCAGTATTTT.

The genes are TRBV5-1 and TRBJ1-2, with 7 positions matching TRBD1. There are 16 residues in the CDR3. V gave up 0 bases and J gave up 7 bases; unmatched junction bases: 12. Germline CDR1 reads SGHRS; CDR2 reads YFSETQ. CDR3 sequence (DNA): TGCGCCAGCAGCTTGGCCGGGACAGCCCTTAATGGTGGCTACACCTTC. Its protein product is CASSLAGTALNGGYTF.

The CDR3 DNA reads TGTGCCAGCAGCCAAGATAGGACAGGCTATAGCAATCAGCCCCAGCATTTT. This gives the protein CASSQDRTGYSNQPQHF. J is TRBJ1-5 and V is TRBV4-2; 7 bases fit TRBD1. This CDR3 region has 17 residues. Per the germline V gene, CDR1 is LGHNA and CDR2 is YNFKEQ. V lost 0 bases to trimming and J lost 0 bases; unmatched junction nucleotides: 5.

J is TRBJ1-2 and V is TRBV27; 7 bases match TRBD1. The CDR3 spans 15 residues. The germline gives CDR1 MNHEY, CDR2 SMNVEV (reference sequence). Germline trimming cut 5 bases from V and 4 bases from J; bases unmatched to any gene: 10. This CDR3 reads CASSTRTGHRYGYTF. As DNA, the CDR3 is TGTGCCAGCAGTACCCGGACAGGCCACCGCTATGGCTACACCTTC.

The chain employs TRBV27 and TRBJ1-1; possibly TRBD1 for D (6 bases). The length of the CDR3 is 13 residues. The V gene's germline CDR1 is MNHEY and CDR2 SMNVEV (reference sequence). With 7 bases removed from V and 2 bases from J, the gap between germline ends came to 11 bases. The CDR3 DNA reads TGTGCCAGCAAGGGACACTCAAACACTGAAGCTTTCTTT. Residues: CASKGHSNTEAFF.

CDR3 sequence: CASRGFVGTAEKLFF. CDR3 in DNA: TGTGCCAGCAGGGGGTTTGTCGGGACAGCTGAAAAACTGTTTTTT. The chain uses TRBV6-5 and TRBJ1-4; the match to TRBD1 covers 7 bases. This CDR3 is built from 15 residues. Germline CDR1 is MNHEY and CDR2 is SVGAGI. The J segment lost 7 bases and the V segment lost 6 bases, leaving 11 bases of the junction unmatched.

The chain joins TRBV9 to TRBJ1-6; TRBD1 aligns across 7 bases. The CDR3 is 14 residues long. V gave up 2 bases and J gave up 6 bases; unmatched junction bases: 2. Germline CDR1 reads SGDLS; CDR2 reads YYNGEE. This CDR3 reads CASSVRQGNSPLHF. Written as DNA, the CDR3 is TGTGCCAGCAGCGTTAGACAGGGTAATTCACCCCTCCACTTT.

This clone came up once. The chain has TRBV5-6 and TRBJ1-2, with 9 bases identical to TRBD1. Germline-derived CDR1 and CDR2 are SGHDT and YYEEEE. V shed 3 bases, J shed 4 bases, and the junction held 10 bases outside the gene matches. The CDR3 spans 16 residues. CDR3 sequence (DNA): TGTGCCAGCAGCTGGGGAGGACAGGGGTCGGGCTATGGCTACACCTTC. Translating it yields CASSWGGQGSGYGYTF.

The chain recombines TRBV30 with TRBJ2-4, with D possibly being TRBD2 (5 bases). The CDR3 runs 13 residues. Germline V CDR1 and CDR2: GTSNPN, SVGIG (reference sequence). V was pared by 2 bases and J by 6 bases, with 11 bases between. CDR3 DNA sequence: TGTGCCTGGAGTAGAGGGCCCGTAAACATTCAGTACTTC. This translates into CAWSRGPVNIQYF.

Remarks on this clone: A junction end diverges from the germline sequence, so it may reflect a read error. This chain links TRBV10-3 with TRBJ1-6, with D possibly being TRBD1 (6 bases). The germline gives CDR1 ENHRY, CDR2 SYGVKD. This CDR3 contains 15 residues. In DNA form, the CDR3 reads TGTGCCATCAGGGAGGACAGCTCCAATAATTCACCCCTCCACTTT. Amino acids: CAIREDSSNNSPLHF.

The chain couples TRBV15 to TRBJ2-7; TRBD1 aligns across 7 bases. Germline V gives CDR1 LNHNV, CDR2 YYDKDF (reference sequence). The CDR3 has 13 residues. V trimming: 8 bases; J trimming: 5 bases; junction bases outside the gene matches: 9. The DNA for the CDR3 is TGTGCCACCGCTGAGACAGGGTCAAACGAGCAGTACTTC. It is translated as CATAETGSNEQYF. The complete variable domain, with remaining parts taken from reference TRBV15 and TRBJ2-7, reads DAMVIQNPRYQVTQFGKPVTLSCSQTLNHNVMYWYQQKSSQAPKLLFHYYDKDFNNEADTPDNFQSRRPNTSFCFLDIRSPGLGDTAMYLCATAETGSNEQYFGPGTRLTVT.

The chain has TRBV4-1 and TRBJ2-1; 8 nucleotides agree with TRBD2. The CDR3 totals 20 residues. The V gene end was trimmed by 1 base and the J gene end by 0 bases; junction bases not matched to a gene: 14. Germline loops: CDR1 MGHRA, CDR2 YSYEKL. The CDR3 here is CASSQVGAVAGTSSYNEQFF. For the CDR3, the DNA is TGCGCCAGCAGCCAAGTGGGGGCGGTAGCGGGGACCTCCTCCTACAATGAGCAGTTCTTC.

The rearrangement uses TRBV7-6 and TRBJ1-2; D unresolved. CDR1 and CDR2 from the germline V gene are SGHVS and FNYEAQ. V lost 1 base and J 8 bases, leaving 11 bases between the germline ends. The length of the CDR3 is 13 residues. CDR3: CASSLDQSEGYTF. Written as DNA, the CDR3 is TGTGCCAGCAGCTTAGATCAAAGCGAAGGCTACACCTTC.

The gene calls are TRBV5-1 and TRBJ1-3; maybe TRBD1 (6 bases). In germline, CDR1 is SGHRS, CDR2 YFSETQ. V was clipped by 6 bases and J by 0 bases, with 19 bases between them. This CDR3 is 17 amino acids long. In DNA, the CDR3 is TGCGCCAGCACCCCGGGGGGGCTCCTTTTCTCTGGAAACACCATATATTTT. The encoded protein is CASTPGGLLFSGNTIYF. Full variable domain (remainder filled in from reference TRBV5-1 and TRBJ1-3): KAGVTQTPRYLIKTRGQQVTLSCSPISGHRSVSWYQQTPGQGLQFLFEYFSETQRNKGNFPGRFSGRQFSNSRSEMNVSTLELGDSALYLCASTPGGLLFSGNTIYFGEGSWLTVV.